This T cell receptor (beta chain) came from a study of technical replicates of blood from a handful of donors. The method was immunoSEQ multiplex PCR; TCRdb's version includes in-frame clones alone and lacks a portion of them. The data contain 55,000 to 65,000 clones, approximately 97% of them singletons. The sequencing sample was made of T cells isolated from PBMCs. This receptor was obtained from a human donor in good health.

The CDR3 DNA reads as TGTGCCAGCAGCACCATGAGCACTGAAGCTTTCTTT. Translated: CASSTMSTEAFF. The gene calls are TRBV7-9 and TRBJ1-1; unclear D gene. Trimming shortened V by 5 bases and J by 4 bases, and 8 bases separated the two germline ends. The CDR3 covers 12 residues. Per the germline V gene, CDR1 is SEHNR and CDR2 is FQNEAQ (reference sequence). The full variable domain, completed using reference TRBV7-9 and TRBJ1-1, is DTGVSQNPRHKITKRGQNVTFRCDPISEHNRLYWYRQTLGQGPEFLTYFQNEAQLEKSRLLSDRFSAERPKGSFSTLEIQRTEQGDSAMYLCASSTMSTEAFFGQGTRLTVV.